This TCR beta chain was sequenced in a study of CD4 T cell repertoires in COVID-19. With regard to this clone: Its antigen is as yet unknown.

Study results and limitations: Between about 6.5 and 27% of SARS-CoV-2 clonotypes also appeared in SARS-CoV and/or HKU1 spike cultures.

The length of the CDR3 is 13 residues. The ends were cut back, 2 bases at V and 4 bases at J, with 11 bases in the middle. Germline V gene data show CDR1 as GTSNPN and CDR2 as SVGIG (reference sequence). TCRdb's table, derived via immunoSEQ multiplex PCR, lists solely in-frame clones and lacks some. Of about 75,000 clones listed, about 83% are singletons. This sample comprised CD4+ T cells from peripheral blood, obtained after recovery from COVID-19. The chain joins TRBV30 to TRBJ1-2; D ambiguous. The receptor was derived from a human donor who had COVID-19. In DNA form, the CDR3 reads TGTGCCTGGAGTCTGAGACCCAGCTATGGCTACACCTTC. Protein sequence: CAWSLRPSYGYTF. Full variable domain (remainder filled in from reference TRBV30 and TRBJ1-2): SQTIHQWPATLVQPVGSPLSLECTVEGTSNPNLYWYRQAAGRGLQLLFYSVGIGQISSEVPQNLSASRPQDRQFILSSKKLLLSDSGFYLCAWSLRPSYGYTFGSGTRLTVV.